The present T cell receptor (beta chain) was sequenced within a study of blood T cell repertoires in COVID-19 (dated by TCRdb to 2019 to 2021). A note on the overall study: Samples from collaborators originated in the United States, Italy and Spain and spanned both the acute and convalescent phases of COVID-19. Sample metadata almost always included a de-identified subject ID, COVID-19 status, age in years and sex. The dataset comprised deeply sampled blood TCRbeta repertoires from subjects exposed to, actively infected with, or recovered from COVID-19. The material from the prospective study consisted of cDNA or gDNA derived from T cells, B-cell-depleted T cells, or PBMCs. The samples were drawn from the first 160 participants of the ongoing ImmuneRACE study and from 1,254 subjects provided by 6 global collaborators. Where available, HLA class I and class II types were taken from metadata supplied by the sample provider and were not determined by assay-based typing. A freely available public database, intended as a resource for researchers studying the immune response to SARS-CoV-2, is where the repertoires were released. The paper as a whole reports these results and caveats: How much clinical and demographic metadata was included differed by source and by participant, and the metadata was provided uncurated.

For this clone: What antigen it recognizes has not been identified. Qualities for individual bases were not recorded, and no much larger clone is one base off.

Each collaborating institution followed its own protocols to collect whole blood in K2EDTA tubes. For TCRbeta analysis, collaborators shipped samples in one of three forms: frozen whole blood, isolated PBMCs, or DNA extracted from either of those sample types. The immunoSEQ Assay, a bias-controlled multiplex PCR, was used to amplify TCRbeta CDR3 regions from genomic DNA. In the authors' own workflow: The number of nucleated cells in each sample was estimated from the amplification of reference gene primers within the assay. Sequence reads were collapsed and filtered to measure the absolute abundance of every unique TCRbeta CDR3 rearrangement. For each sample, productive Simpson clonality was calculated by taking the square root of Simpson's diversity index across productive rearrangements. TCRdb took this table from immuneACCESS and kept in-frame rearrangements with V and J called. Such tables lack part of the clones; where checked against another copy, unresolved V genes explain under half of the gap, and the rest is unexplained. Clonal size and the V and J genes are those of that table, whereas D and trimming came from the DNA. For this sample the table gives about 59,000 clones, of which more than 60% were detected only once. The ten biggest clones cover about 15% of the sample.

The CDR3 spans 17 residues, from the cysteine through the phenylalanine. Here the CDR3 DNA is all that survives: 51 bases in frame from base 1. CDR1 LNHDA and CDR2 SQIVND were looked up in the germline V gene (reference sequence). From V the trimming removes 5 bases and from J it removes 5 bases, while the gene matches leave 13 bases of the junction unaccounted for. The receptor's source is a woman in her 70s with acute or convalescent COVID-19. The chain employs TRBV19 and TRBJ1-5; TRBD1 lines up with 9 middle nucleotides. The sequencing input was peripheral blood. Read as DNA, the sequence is TGTGCCAGTAGTCTATGGACAGGGGAGGTCTCGGATCAGCCCCAGCATTTT. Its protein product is CASSLWTGEVSDQPQHF.